This passage covers 11 T cell receptor beta chains from one sample sequenced in a study of control samples from healthy donors and cancer patients. The method was immunoSEQ multiplex PCR; TCRdb's version includes in-frame clones alone and lacks a portion of them. The sample holds approximately 83,000 clones, 90% to 95% seen once. Material for sequencing was blood. These receptors were obtained from a woman aged 30 to 39 in good health.

The rearrangement uses TRBV19 and TRBJ1-5; D is unresolved. CDR1 and CDR2 (germline): LNHDA, SQIVND (reference sequence). The CDR3 has 13 amino acids. The V end lost 4 bases, the J end lost 2 bases, and 6 bases lay between the germline ends. This CDR3 reads CASSKLGNQPQHF. The CDR3 DNA sequence: TGTGCCAGTAGTAAACTGGGCAATCAGCCCCAGCATTTT.

V gene TRBV28 combines with J gene TRBJ1-2; unclear D gene. Germline V gene lookup returns CDR1 MDHEN and CDR2 SYDVKM. With 7 bases removed from V and 8 bases from J, the gap between germline ends came to 17 bases. The CDR3 consists of 13 residues. CDR3 loop: CASNGRLLKGYTF. For the CDR3, the DNA is TGTGCCAGCAACGGCCGGCTACTAAAGGGCTACACCTTC.

This clone was observed a few times. The rearrangement joins TRBV19 to TRBJ1-6; 8 bases map to TRBD1. This CDR3 spans 15 amino acids. Germline V gene sequence: CDR1 LNHDA, CDR2 SQIVND (reference sequence). Trimming took 4 bases from V and 9 from J; bases not matched to a gene: 8. The CDR3 loop is CASSNRGDLFSPLHF. CDR3 DNA sequence: TGTGCCAGTAGTAACAGGGGGGATTTATTTTCACCCCTCCACTTT.

CDR3: CASSQQGYEQYF. CDR3 bases: TGTGCCAGCAGTCAACAGGGGTACGAGCAGTACTTC. This chain connects TRBV6-5 to TRBJ2-7; 7 nucleotides align to TRBD1. The V gene end was trimmed by 5 bases and the J gene end by 4 bases; junction bases not matched to a gene: 2. The germline gives CDR1 MNHEY, CDR2 SVGAGI. This CDR3 has 12 residues.

The chain couples TRBV7-3 to TRBJ2-4, with TRBD1 matching 8 bases. The CDR3 is 12 residues long. Germline CDR1 and CDR2: SGHTA and FQGTGA. The V and J ends lost 4 bases and 9 bases, in that order; junction bases with no gene match: 2. The CDR3 nucleotides are TGTGCCAGCAGCTCAGGACAGGGCATTCAGTACTTC. The encoded protein is CASSSGQGIQYF.

The chain uses TRBV5-1 and TRBJ1-6, with 7 bases matching TRBD1. Germline loops: CDR1 SGHRS, CDR2 YFSETQ. The CDR3 is 14 residues long. V shed 2 bases and J 7 bases; nucleotides not matched to a gene: 3. The CDR3, as DNA: TGCGCCAGCAGCTTACGGACAGGCAATTCACCCCTCCACTTT. This gives the protein CASSLRTGNSPLHF.

This clone has just a few counts. The chain links TRBV12-3 or TRBV12-4 to TRBJ2-7; weak D call: TRBD1 (6 bases). Between the trimmed V and J ends, which lost 5 bases and 2 bases, there was a span of 10 bases. The CDR3 totals 13 residues. The CDR3 here is CASSNRATYEQYF. The DNA for the CDR3 is TGTGCCAGCAGTAACAGGGCTACCTACGAGCAGTACTTC.

This chain joins TRBV7-9 and TRBJ2-7; D unclear. This CDR3 region has 14 residues. Germline CDR1 and CDR2: SEHNR and FQNEAQ (reference sequence). V lost 1 base to trimming and J lost 2 bases, with 9 bases between them. CDR3 in amino acids: CASSLGENPYEQYF. Written as DNA, the CDR3 is TGTGCCAGCAGCTTAGGGGAAAATCCCTACGAGCAGTACTTC.

V is TRBV4-1 and J is TRBJ1-6; D is perhaps TRBD1 (5 bases). CDR1 and CDR2 (germline): MGHRA, YSYEKL. Deletions cut 1 base from V and 7 bases from J, with 23 bases between. The CDR3 totals 19 residues. In DNA form, the CDR3 reads TGCGCCAGCAGCCAAGCCTTCCCCAGGGTTGTTTCGGACAATTCACCCCTCCACTTT. Its protein product is CASSQAFPRVVSDNSPLHF.

The chain uses TRBV28 and TRBJ2-7, with TRBD1 matching 7 bases. V lost 8 bases to trimming and J lost 4 bases; unmatched junction nucleotides: 8. CDR1 and CDR2 from the germline V gene are MDHEN and SYDVKM. CDR3 size: 13 residues. CDR3 protein: CASSRGSSYEQYF. DNA of the CDR3: TGTGCCAGCTCCAGGGGGTCTTCTTACGAGCAGTACTTC.

Concerning this clone: The same CDR3 can be traced to other DNA sequences in this sample. The chain employs TRBV19 and TRBJ1-3, with D perhaps matching TRBD1 (5 bases). V lost 5 bases, J lost 1 base, and 15 bases lay in between. CDR1 is LNHDA and CDR2 is SQIVND in the germline V gene (reference sequence). There are 16 residues in the CDR3. DNA of the CDR3: TGTGCCAGTAGTGTTTTGACGGGGGGATCTGGAAACACCATATATTTT. Protein sequence: CASSVLTGGSGNTIYF.